This T cell receptor beta chain emerged from a study of metastatic and nonmetastatic thyroid tumors. Study outcomes and limitations: Reported TCR beta diversity, measured in blood and tumor, was significantly higher for malignant thyroid tumors than for benign nodules.

The length of the CDR3 is 16 residues. Per the germline V gene, CDR1 is SGHAT and CDR2 is FQNNGV. As concerns this clone: What it recognizes is unknown. At one end the junction does not follow the germline gene, possibly because of a read error.

Nobody among the patients had been given any treatment before thyroid surgery. Through MiXCR, TCRdb re-clonotyped the PCR reads. Of under 20,000 clones in the sample, 25% to 30% were seen once. The V and J genes are TRBV11-2 and TRBJ2-1, with TRBD2 matching over 10 bases. The sample taken for sequencing was tumor tissue. The sequence derives from a male donor with papillary thyroid cancer or a benign thyroid nodule (not recorded which). Some clones in this sample may be carry-over from other donors' samples. The CDR3, as DNA: TGTGCCAACAGCTTGAATAGCGGGGGGTCCTGGAATGAGCAGTTCTTC. Protein: CANSLNSGGSWNEQFF. The full variable domain, rest sourced from reference TRBV11-2 and TRBJ2-1, is EAGVAQSPRYKIIEKRQSVAFWCNPISGHATLYWYQQILGQGPKLLIQFQNNGVVDDSQLPKDRFSAERLKGVDSTLKIQPAKLEDSAVYLCANSLNSGGSWNEQFFGPGTRLTVL.